Reported below is one T cell receptor beta chain. Its matching antigen is unknown. Other DNA sequences from this sample encode an identical CDR3 as well. This table comes from immunoSEQ multiplex PCR, and its TCRdb copy is limited to in-frame clones, with some not included. Of 800,000 to 950,000 clones listed, about 96% are singletons. CD45RO-negative cells were positively selected for CCR7, leaving out terminally differentiated effector memory CD45RA+ cells. The sample originates from a study of shared clonotypes between healthy human individuals. Study at large: Samples came from a couple of female and a few male donors aged 18 to 49. Each donor contributed plates that comprised three CD4 naive, three CD4 memory, two CD8 naive and one CD8 memory. The study, taken as a whole, reports: Across several donors, naive CD4 shared 4.5% to 6%, naive CD8 around 3.5%, memory CD4 roughly 2.2%, memory CD8 about 0.4%. All-four-donor shared clonotypes had higher generation probabilities than non-shared clonotypes did.

The CDR3 has 13 residues. The germline V gene encodes CDR1 SQVTM and CDR2 ANQGSEA. V dropped 2 bases and J dropped 0 bases, with 4 bases sitting between them. The chain uses TRBV29-1 and TRBJ2-2, with no clear D. The sample taken for sequencing was naive CD8+ T cells sorted from blood. The sequence came from a man aged 30 to 45 in good health. CDR3: CSVESTNTGELFF. CDR3 DNA sequence: TGCAGCGTTGAAAGTACGAACACCGGGGAGCTGTTTTTT.